The entry that follows covers one T cell receptor beta chain sequence. This clone was seen only once. Its antigen remains undetermined. Per-base qualities were not stored, and no clone one base away is much larger. This record belongs to a study of blood T cell repertoires in COVID-19 (dated by TCRdb to 2019 to 2021). As for the study more broadly: The collaborator samples originated in the United States, Italy and Spain and spanned the acute and convalescent phases of COVID-19. The prospective study material was composed of cDNA or gDNA derived from T cells, B-cell-depleted T cells, or PBMCs. Deeply sampled blood TCRbeta repertoires from subjects exposed to, actively infected with, or recovered from COVID-19 were included in the dataset. The repertoires were made available in a free public database intended to serve as a resource for research on the immune response to SARS-CoV-2. Samples came from the ongoing ImmuneRACE study (first 160 participants) plus 1,254 subjects from 6 global collaborators. The sample metadata nearly always contained a de-identified subject ID, COVID-19 status, age in years and sex. Where available, HLA class I and class II types were obtained from metadata supplied by the sample provider rather than from assay-based typing. Broad study findings and their caveats: Clinical and demographic metadata were provided uncurated, with the amount varying by source and participant.

Counted from cysteine to phenylalanine, this CDR3 has 15 amino acids. The read is trimmed to its CDR3 DNA, 45 bases read in frame from base 1. Taken from the germline V gene, the CDR1 and CDR2 loops are SGHRS and YFSETQ. V and J are trimmed by 3 bases and 5 bases, and the gene matches miss 9 bases of the junction. The immunoSEQ Assay, a bias-controlled multiplex PCR, was used to amplify TCRbeta CDR3 regions from genomic DNA. On the study's bioinformatics: Within the assay, amplification of reference gene primers was used to estimate how many nucleated cells each sample contained. To quantify the absolute abundance of each unique TCRbeta CDR3 rearrangement, sequence reads were collapsed and filtered. For each sample, productive Simpson clonality was calculated as the square root of Simpson's diversity index across productive rearrangements. Imported from immuneACCESS, the table was reduced by TCRdb to in-frame sequences with V and J called. These copies leave out some clones; in studies compared against another copy, an unresolved V gene accounts for under half, and the cause of the remainder is not known. V, J and clone size derive from that table, while D and trimming were established from the DNA sequence. The sample table shows a few hundred thousand clones, and around 87% are seen once. Of the sample, roughly a tenth is held by the ten largest clones.

In Seattle, one collaborating source enrolled patients while the infection was active and tracked those patients longitudinally over the course of disease. Collaborating institutions collected whole blood in K2EDTA tubes following their own protocols. Collaborator samples were shipped for TCRbeta analysis as frozen whole blood, isolated PBMCs, or DNA extracted from either sample type. Sequenced material: peripheral blood. Recombination joined TRBV5-1 with TRBJ2-5, with 8 bases aligning to TRBD2. The sequence came from a woman aged 25 to 39 with COVID-19, enrolled during active disease. The nucleotide sequence reads as follows: TGCGCCAGCAGCTCGTACCTCGGGGGGGTGGAGACCCAGTACTTC. This is translated as CASSSYLGGVETQYF.